This T cell receptor (beta chain) was documented in a study of blood T cell repertoires in COVID-19. Study-wide background: The United States, Italy and Spain were the sources of the acute and convalescent COVID-19 samples.

CDR1 DFQATT and CDR2 SNEGSKA come from the germline V gene (reference sequence). Trimming removed 5 bases at V and 2 bases at J, with 6 bases between. CDR3 size: 11 residues. Data came from immunoSEQ multiplex PCR; TCRdb stores just in-frame clones and leaves some out. Altogether about 240,000 clones are present, 70% to 75% being singletons, with the ten largest covering about 3%. The sample taken for sequencing was peripheral blood. This receptor was identified in a woman of 80 years or more with acute or convalescent COVID-19. The chain recombines TRBV20-1 with TRBJ1-2, with no clear D. In DNA, the CDR3 is TGCAGTGCTCGGAGGAACTATGGCTACACCTTC. Protein product: CSARRNYGYTF.